This T cell receptor beta chain was retrieved from a study of control samples from healthy donors and cancer patients. From germline, CDR1 is MNHEY and CDR2 SVGEGT. Trimming took 2 bases from V and 0 from J, leaving 5 bases between them. CDR3 length: 14 residues. Some clones are missing from TCRdb's copy, which holds only in-frame ones; the method was immunoSEQ multiplex PCR. The sample comprises 120,000 or so clones, more than 75% of which are singletons, and 2.9% rests with the top ten. The V call is TRBV6-2 or TRBV6-3, the J call TRBJ1-5; D call uncertain. This sequence was found in a man between 60 and 75 years old in good health. The sequencing sample was made of blood. As DNA, the CDR3 is TGTGCCAGCAGTTACGAGAATAGCAATCAGCCCCAGCATTTT. Translating it yields CASSYENSNQPQHF.